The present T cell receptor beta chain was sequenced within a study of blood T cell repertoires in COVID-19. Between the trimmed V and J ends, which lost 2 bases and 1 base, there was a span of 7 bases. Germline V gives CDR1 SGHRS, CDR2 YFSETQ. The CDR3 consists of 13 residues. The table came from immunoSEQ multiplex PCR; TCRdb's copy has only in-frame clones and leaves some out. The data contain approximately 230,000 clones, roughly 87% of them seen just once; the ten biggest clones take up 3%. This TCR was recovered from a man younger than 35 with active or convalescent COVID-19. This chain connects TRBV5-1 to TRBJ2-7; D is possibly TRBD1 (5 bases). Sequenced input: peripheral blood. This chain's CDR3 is CASSFQGSYEQYF. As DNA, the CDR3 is TGCGCCAGCAGCTTCCAGGGATCCTACGAGCAGTACTTC.